The 13 T cell receptor beta chains presented below share a single source sample, sequenced in a study of regulatory T cells in long-lasting Graves disease. The authors built TCR beta libraries using iRepertoire HTBI primers and Arm-PCR of CDR3 regions. TCRdb ran MiXCR on the multiplex PCR reads and lists one entry per CDR3 protein. The sample has roughly 500,000 distinct CDR3 sequences; roughly 22% are singletons. Time point meaning: persistent/refractory GD, antithyroid drugs over 5 years with positive TRAb. With RNA extracted from PBMCs as input, the TCR library was made. The sequences come from peripheral blood mononuclear cells (PBMCs), collected when the disease was refractory, from a patient treated with antithyroid drugs. The receptors originated from a female donor with Graves disease.

This clonotype occurred many times. The chain employs TRBV28 and TRBJ1-3; maybe TRBD1 (5 bases). The V end was cut by 6 bases, the J end by 8 bases, with 17 bases between. Germline CDR1 MDHEN, CDR2 SYDVKM. The CDR3 is 14 amino acids. CDR3 in amino acids: CASSAPQGMHTIYF. CDR3 nucleotides: TGTGCCAGCAGCGCGCCGCAGGGTATGCACACCATATATTTT.

The CDR3 region has the DNA TGTGCCAGCACCCGGGCGAGGGGGAGCACTGAAGCTTTCTTT. It is translated as CASTRARGSTEAFF. The V call is TRBV6-1, the J call TRBJ1-1, with a possible D match to TRBD1 (6 bases). The CDR3 consists of 14 residues. Germline loops: CDR1 MNHNS, CDR2 SASEGT. With 7 bases removed from V and 4 bases from J, the gap between germline ends came to 16 bases.

This clonotype was picked up many times. In DNA, the CDR3 is TGCAGCGTTCTAGGGGCCGAAGGAATAATGGATGCTTTCTTT. It translates to CSVLGAEGIMDAFF. This chain joins TRBV29-1 and TRBJ1-1, with D possibly TRBD1 on 5 matching bases. Germline V lookup: CDR1 SQVTM, CDR2 ANQGSEA. The length of the CDR3 is 14 residues. Deletions cut 5 bases from V and 11 bases from J, with 24 bases between. The whole variable domain, filled in from reference TRBV29-1 and TRBJ1-1, reads SAVISQKPSRDICQRGTSLTIQCQVDSQVTMMFWYRQQPGQSLTLIATANQGSEATYESGFVIDKFPISRPNLTFSTLTVSNMSPEDSSIYLCSVLGAEGIMDAFFGQGTRLTVV.

The J gene is TRBJ1-5, the V gene TRBV6-1; D gene ambiguous. The CDR3 is 16 residues long. Per germline, CDR1 MNHNS and CDR2 SASEGT. Trimming cost V 6 bases and J 4 bases, with 19 bases left between them. CDR3 in amino acids: CASSPFPLEPNQPQHF. DNA of the CDR3: TGTGCCAGCAGCCCCTTCCCTCTAGAACCTAATCAGCCCCAGCATTTT.

This sequence joins TRBV19 and TRBJ2-7; 13 nucleotides agree with TRBD2. With V trimmed by 5 bases and J by 9 bases, 10 bases remained unmatched. CDR3 length: 15 amino acids. Germline lookup yields CDR1 LNHDA and CDR2 SQIVND (reference sequence). The DNA of the CDR3 is TGTGCCAGTAGTCGGGGACTAGCGGGGTTCGGCTCGCAGTACTTC. This codes for CASSRGLAGFGSQYF.

This clonotype showed up just once. The V call is TRBV11-2, the J call TRBJ2-3; no clear D gene. The CDR3 spans 16 residues. V dropped 1 base and J dropped 7 bases, with 18 bases sitting between them. Germline CDR1 reads SGHAT; CDR2 reads FQNNGV. CDR3 residues: CASSLGAVSPLYTQYF. The CDR3 region has the DNA TGTGCCAGCAGCTTAGGGGCCGTATCTCCCCTTTATACGCAGTATTTT. Drawing the rest from reference TRBV11-2 and TRBJ2-3, the complete variable domain is EAGVAQSPRYKIIEKRQSVAFWCNPISGHATLYWYQQILGQGPKLLIQFQNNGVVDDSQLPKDRFSAERLKGVDSTLKIQPAKLEDSAVYLCASSLGAVSPLYTQYFGPGTRLTVL.

The chain is built from TRBV5-6 and TRBJ1-1, with D hard to call. The V end lost 0 bases, the J end lost 4 bases, and 7 bases lay between the germline ends. This CDR3 region has 13 residues. The germline gives CDR1 SGHDT, CDR2 YYEEEE. In DNA, the CDR3 is TGTGCCAGCAGCTTGGAACTTCTCACTGAAGCTTTCTTT. The encoded protein is CASSLELLTEAFF.

V usage is TRBV5-1 and J usage is TRBJ2-3, with D unclear. The CDR3 extends over 16 amino acids. Per the germline V gene, CDR1 is SGHRS and CDR2 is YFSETQ. Trimming pared 0 bases from V and 0 bases from J, leaving 11 bases between. In nucleotides, the CDR3 is TGCGCCAGCAGCTTGGAGGCACGCACTAGCACAGATACGCAGTATTTT. Translated: CASSLEARTSTDTQYF.

There are many counts of this clonotype. This chain connects TRBV15 to TRBJ2-7; D is ambiguous. From germline, CDR1 is LNHNV and CDR2 YYDKDF (reference sequence). The CDR3 consists of 13 residues. V lost 0 bases, J lost 2 bases, and 5 bases lay in between. CDR3 amino acids: CATSRDRPYEQYF. The CDR3 coding sequence is TGTGCCACCAGCAGAGATCGCCCCTACGAGCAGTACTTC.

V is TRBV28 and J is TRBJ2-5; weak D call: TRBD2 (6 bases). Trimming removed 6 bases from V and 9 bases from J, with 20 bases in between. Germline V gives CDR1 MDHEN, CDR2 SYDVKM. CDR3 length: 14 amino acids. In nucleotides, the CDR3 is TGTGCCAGCAGCCTCAGCGGTCCCCCGGGAGCCCAGTACTTC. Translating gives CASSLSGPPGAQYF.

This chain uses TRBV2 with TRBJ2-3; D is ambiguous. The CDR3 has 12 amino acids. The germline CDR1 and CDR2 sequences are SNHLY and FYNNEI. The ends were cut back, 7 bases at V and 2 bases at J, with 7 bases in the middle. The CDR3 is CASTTDTDTQYF. The CDR3 region has the DNA TGTGCCAGCACCACAGACACAGATACGCAGTATTTT.

The chain has TRBV9 and TRBJ2-7; D might be TRBD2 (5 bases). CDR3 size: 12 residues. Germline V gene sequence: CDR1 SGDLS, CDR2 YYNGEE. V was trimmed by 3 bases and J by 6 bases, leaving 10 bases between them. The CDR3 nucleotides read TGTGCCAGCAGCGCAGACGGAGGCGAGCAGTACTTC. Translating gives CASSADGGEQYF. Together with reference TRBV9 and TRBJ2-7, the CDR3 gives the full variable domain: DSGVTQTPKHLITATGQRVTLRCSPRSGDLSVYWYQQSLDQGLQFLIQYYNGEERAKGNILERFSAQQFPDLHSELNLSSLELGDSALYFCASSADGGEQYFGPGTRLTVT.

The chain's CDR3 is CASSTERGSTDTQYF. The CDR3 DNA sequence: TGTGCCAGCAGCACCGAGCGGGGGAGCACAGATACGCAGTATTTT. This sequence joins TRBV7-9 and TRBJ2-3; TRBD2 matches at 8 bases. Unmatched junction bases numbered 4, after V lost 5 bases and J lost 0 bases. CDR3 size: 15 residues. Germline V CDR1 and CDR2: SEHNR, FQNEAQ (reference sequence).